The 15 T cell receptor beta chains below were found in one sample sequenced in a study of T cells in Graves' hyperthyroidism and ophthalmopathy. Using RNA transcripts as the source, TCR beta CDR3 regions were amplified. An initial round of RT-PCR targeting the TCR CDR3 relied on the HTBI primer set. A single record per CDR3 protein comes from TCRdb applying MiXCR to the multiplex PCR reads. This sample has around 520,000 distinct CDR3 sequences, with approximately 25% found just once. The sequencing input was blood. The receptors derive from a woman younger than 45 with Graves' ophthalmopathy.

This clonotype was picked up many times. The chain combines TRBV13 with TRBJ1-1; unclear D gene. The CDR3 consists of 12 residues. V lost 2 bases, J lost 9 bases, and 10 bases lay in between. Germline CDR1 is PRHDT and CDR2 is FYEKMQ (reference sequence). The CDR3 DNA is TGTGCCAGCAGCTTATTAACAGAACAAGCTTTCTTT. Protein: CASSLLTEQAFF. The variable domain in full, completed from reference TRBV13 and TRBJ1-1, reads AAGVIQSPRHLIKEKRETATLKCYPIPRHDTVYWYQQGPGQDPQFLISFYEKMQSDKGSIPDRFSAQQFSDYHSELNMSSLELGDSALYFCASSLLTEQAFFGQGTRLTVV.

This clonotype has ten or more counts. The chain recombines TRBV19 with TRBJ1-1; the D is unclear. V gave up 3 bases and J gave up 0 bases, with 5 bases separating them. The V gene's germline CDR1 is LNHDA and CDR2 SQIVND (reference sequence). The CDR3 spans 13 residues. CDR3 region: CASSIGMNTEAFF. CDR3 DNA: TGTGCCAGTAGTATCGGCATGAACACTGAAGCTTTCTTT.

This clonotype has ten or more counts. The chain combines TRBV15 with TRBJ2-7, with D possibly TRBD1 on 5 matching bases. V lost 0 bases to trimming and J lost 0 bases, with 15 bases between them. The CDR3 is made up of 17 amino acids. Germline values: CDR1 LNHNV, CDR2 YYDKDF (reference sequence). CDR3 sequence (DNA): TGTGCCACCAGCAGAGATAAGGGCGCAGGGCTCTCCTACGAGCAGTACTTC. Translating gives CATSRDKGAGLSYEQYF.

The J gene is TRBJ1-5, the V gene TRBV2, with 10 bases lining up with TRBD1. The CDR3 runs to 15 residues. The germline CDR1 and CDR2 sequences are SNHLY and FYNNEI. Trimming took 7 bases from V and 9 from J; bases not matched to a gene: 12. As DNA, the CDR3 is TGTGCCAGCACTCGAGGACAGGGGGGTAAGTGGCCCCAGCATTTT. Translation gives CASTRGQGGKWPQHF.

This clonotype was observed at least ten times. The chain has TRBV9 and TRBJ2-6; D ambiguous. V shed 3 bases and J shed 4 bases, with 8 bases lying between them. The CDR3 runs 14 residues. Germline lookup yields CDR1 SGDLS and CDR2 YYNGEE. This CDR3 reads CASSAVGGANVLTF. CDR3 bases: TGTGCCAGCAGCGCCGTAGGGGGGGCCAACGTCCTGACTTTC.

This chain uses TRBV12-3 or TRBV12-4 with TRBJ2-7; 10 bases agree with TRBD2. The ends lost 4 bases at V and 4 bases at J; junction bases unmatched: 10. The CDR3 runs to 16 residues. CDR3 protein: CASSYSSGRSRYEQYF. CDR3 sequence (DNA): TGTGCCAGCAGTTACTCTAGCGGGAGAAGTAGATACGAGCAGTACTTC.

CDR3 region: CASSEGGLHGYTF. CDR3 bases: TGTGCCAGCAGTGAAGGAGGGTTGCATGGCTACACCTTC. The chain employs TRBV6-1 and TRBJ1-2, with D unresolved. The germline V and J ends were trimmed by 1 base and 6 bases, with 9 bases remaining between them. Looked up from germline, CDR1 is MNHNS and CDR2 is SASEGT. CDR3 size: 13 residues.

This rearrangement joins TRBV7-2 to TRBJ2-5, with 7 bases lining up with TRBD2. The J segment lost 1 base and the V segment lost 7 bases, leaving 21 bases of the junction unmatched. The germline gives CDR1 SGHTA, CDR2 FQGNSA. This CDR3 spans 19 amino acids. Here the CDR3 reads CASTLGLFPPSGFQETQYF. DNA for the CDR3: TGTGCCAGCACCCTAGGGCTCTTTCCCCCTAGCGGTTTCCAAGAGACCCAGTACTTC.

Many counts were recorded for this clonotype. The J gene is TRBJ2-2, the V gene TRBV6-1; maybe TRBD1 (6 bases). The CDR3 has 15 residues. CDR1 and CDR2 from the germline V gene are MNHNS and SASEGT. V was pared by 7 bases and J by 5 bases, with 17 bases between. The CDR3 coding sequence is TGTGCCAGCAACACAGGGTCTGGGGGAACCGGGGAGCTGTTTTTT. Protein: CASNTGSGGTGELFF.

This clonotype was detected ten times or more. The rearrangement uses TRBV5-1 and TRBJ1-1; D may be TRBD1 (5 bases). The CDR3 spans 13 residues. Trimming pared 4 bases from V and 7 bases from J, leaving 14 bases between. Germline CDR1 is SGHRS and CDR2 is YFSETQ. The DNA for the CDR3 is TGCGCCAGCAGCCCCGATGGGGGAGGTGAAGCTTTCTTT. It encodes CASSPDGGGEAFF.

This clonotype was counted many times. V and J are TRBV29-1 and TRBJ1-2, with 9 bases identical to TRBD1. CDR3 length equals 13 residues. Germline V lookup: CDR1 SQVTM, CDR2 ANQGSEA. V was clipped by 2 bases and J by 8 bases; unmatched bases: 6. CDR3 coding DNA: TGCAGCGTTGAATTACAGGGGGCGAGGGGCTACACCTTC. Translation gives CSVELQGARGYTF.

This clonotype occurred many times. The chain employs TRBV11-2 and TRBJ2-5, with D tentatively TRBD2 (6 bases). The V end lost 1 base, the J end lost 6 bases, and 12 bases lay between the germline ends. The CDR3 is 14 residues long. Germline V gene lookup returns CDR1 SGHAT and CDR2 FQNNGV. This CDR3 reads CASSLVGGDQTQYF. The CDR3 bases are TGTGCCAGCAGCTTAGTGGGCGGGGATCAGACCCAGTACTTC. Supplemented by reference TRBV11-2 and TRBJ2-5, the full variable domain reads EAGVAQSPRYKIIEKRQSVAFWCNPISGHATLYWYQQILGQGPKLLIQFQNNGVVDDSQLPKDRFSAERLKGVDSTLKIQPAKLEDSAVYLCASSLVGGDQTQYFGPGTRLLVL.

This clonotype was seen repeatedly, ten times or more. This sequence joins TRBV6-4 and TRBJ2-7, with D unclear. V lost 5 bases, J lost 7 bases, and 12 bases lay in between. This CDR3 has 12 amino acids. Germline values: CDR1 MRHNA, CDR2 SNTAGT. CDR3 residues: CASSSVLGEQYF. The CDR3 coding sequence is TGTGCCAGCAGTTCAGTCCTTGGGGAGCAGTACTTC.

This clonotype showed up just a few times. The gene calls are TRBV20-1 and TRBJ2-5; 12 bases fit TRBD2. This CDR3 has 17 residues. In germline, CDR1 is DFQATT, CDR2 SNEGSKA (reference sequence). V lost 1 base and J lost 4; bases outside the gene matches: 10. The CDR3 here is CSARGGASGGGRETQYF. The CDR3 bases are TGCAGTGCTAGAGGGGGAGCTAGCGGGGGGGGAAGAGAGACCCAGTACTTC.

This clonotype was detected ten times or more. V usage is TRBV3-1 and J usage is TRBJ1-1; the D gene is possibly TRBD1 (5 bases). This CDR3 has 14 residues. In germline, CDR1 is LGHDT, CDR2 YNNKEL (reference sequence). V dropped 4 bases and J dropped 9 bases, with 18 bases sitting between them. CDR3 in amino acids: CASSLSGRAAKAFF. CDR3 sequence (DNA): TGTGCCAGCAGCCTATCAGGGCGAGCGGCTAAAGCTTTCTTT. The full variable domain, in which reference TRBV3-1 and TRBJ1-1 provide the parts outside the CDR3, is DTAVSQTPKYLVTQMGNDKSIKCEQNLGHDTMYWYKQDSKKFLKIMFSYNNKELIINETVPNRFSPKSPDKAHLNLHINSLELGDSAVYFCASSLSGRAAKAFFGQGTRLTVV.